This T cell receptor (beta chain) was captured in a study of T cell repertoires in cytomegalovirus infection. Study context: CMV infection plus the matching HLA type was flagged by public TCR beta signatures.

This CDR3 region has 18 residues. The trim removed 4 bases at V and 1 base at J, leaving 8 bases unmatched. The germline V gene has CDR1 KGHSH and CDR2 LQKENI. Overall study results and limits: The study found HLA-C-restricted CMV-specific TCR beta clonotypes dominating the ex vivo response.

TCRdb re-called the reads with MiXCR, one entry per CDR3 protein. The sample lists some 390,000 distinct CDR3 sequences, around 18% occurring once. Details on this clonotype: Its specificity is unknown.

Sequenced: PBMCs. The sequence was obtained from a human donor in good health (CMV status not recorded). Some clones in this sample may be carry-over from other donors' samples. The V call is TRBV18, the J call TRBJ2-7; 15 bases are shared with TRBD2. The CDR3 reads CASSQSGTSGRRSYEQYF. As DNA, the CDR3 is TGTGCCAGCTCACAATCCGGGACTAGCGGGAGGAGGTCCTACGAGCAGTACTTC.